These 9 T cell receptor beta chains came from one sample sequenced in a study of T and B cells in COVID-19 patients. BIOMED2 TRB-A/B primer pools were used in multiplex TRB PCR. TCRdb itself ran the multiplex PCR reads through MiXCR, one entry per CDR3 protein. The sample holds 4,000 to 5,000 distinct CDR3 sequences, under 30% seen once. Blood genomic DNA input for TRB amplification was about 240-500 ng. Material for sequencing was blood. The receptors were sampled from a human donor with active COVID-19.

By sample fraction, this clonotype is medium-sized. CDR3 sequence reads: CASSPTWDSENEKLFF. As DNA, the CDR3 is TGTGCCAGCAGCCCAACGTGGGACAGCGAAAATGAAAAACTGTTTTTT. The J gene is TRBJ1-4, the V gene TRBV5-4, with TRBD1 matching 7 bases. Germline V gene data show CDR1 as SGHNT and CDR2 as YYREEE (reference sequence). The CDR3 has 16 amino acids. Germline trimming cut 4 bases from V and 5 bases from J; bases unmatched to any gene: 11. Complete variable domain (other parts from reference TRBV5-4 and TRBJ1-4): ETGVTQSPTHLIKTRGQQVTLRCSSQSGHNTVSWYQQALGQGPQFIFQYYREEENGRGNFPPRFSGLQFPNYSSELNVNALELDDSALYLCASSPTWDSENEKLFFGSGTQLSVL.

This chain uses TRBV6-4 with TRBJ1-2, with TRBD1 as a possible D gene (5 bases). Germline lookup yields CDR1 MRHNA and CDR2 SNTAGT. V lost 7 bases to trimming and J lost 8 bases, with 20 bases between them. The CDR3 contains 14 residues. CDR3 sequence (DNA): TGTGCCAGCAAGGCGTTCAGGGATGGGGTCGGCTACACCTTC. The encoded protein is CASKAFRDGVGYTF.

Judged by abundance, this clonotype is medium-sized (0.01 to 0.1%). V is TRBV19 and J is TRBJ1-6; the D is unclear. Trimming cost V 7 bases and J 9 bases, with 10 bases left between them. The CDR3 covers 12 residues. The V gene's germline CDR1 is LNHDA and CDR2 SQIVND (reference sequence). The CDR3 sequence: CASNAIGSPLHF. The CDR3 DNA follows: TGTGCCAGTAACGCTATAGGTTCACCCCTCCACTTT.

The chain carries TRBV6-5 and TRBJ1-1; 7 bases fit TRBD1. Trimming at V came to 4 bases and at J to 10 bases, leaving 6 bases not matched to a gene. CDR1 is MNHEY and CDR2 is SVGAGI in the germline V gene. This CDR3 is 12 amino acids long. CDR3 in amino acids: CASSFTGDGAFF. CDR3 nucleotides: TGTGCCAGCAGTTTTACAGGGGATGGAGCTTTCTTT.

The table lists this clonotype with a few counts. This chain connects TRBV6-2 or TRBV6-3 to TRBJ2-5; 13 positions match TRBD2. The CDR3 totals 15 residues. Germline trimming cut 2 bases from V and 5 bases from J; bases unmatched to any gene: 2. The germline V gene encodes CDR1 MNHEY and CDR2 SVGEGT. The CDR3 DNA follows: TGTGCCAGCAGTTACGGACTAGCGGGAGTGGAGACCCAGTACTTC. This translates into CASSYGLAGVETQYF.

The chain joins TRBV7-9 to TRBJ2-7; 8 nucleotides agree with TRBD1. Germline V lookup: CDR1 SEHNR, CDR2 FQNEAQ (reference sequence). The CDR3 runs to 14 residues. Germline trimming cut 4 bases from V and 3 bases from J; bases unmatched to any gene: 5. This CDR3 reads CASSSQGAHYEQYF. The CDR3 region has the DNA TGTGCCAGCAGCTCCCAGGGGGCCCACTACGAGCAGTACTTC.

Only a few counts were recorded for this clonotype. The rearrangement joins TRBV4-3 to TRBJ2-7; TRBD1 aligns across 9 bases. Germline V lookup: CDR1 LGHNA, CDR2 YSLEER. The junction had 3 bases not matched to a gene; V was cut back by 3 bases and J by 3 bases. This CDR3 spans 14 amino acids. CDR3 sequence: CASSQADRGYEQYF. For the CDR3, the DNA is TGCGCCAGCAGCCAGGCGGACAGGGGCTACGAGCAGTACTTC.

This clonotype is medium-sized in the sample. The chain employs TRBV12-3 or TRBV12-4 and TRBJ2-1, with 7 bases identical to TRBD2. This CDR3 spans 14 amino acids. V lost 6 bases and J lost 4; bases outside the gene matches: 6. CDR3 nucleotides: TGTGCCAGCAGGTTGACGGGGGGATACAATGAGCAGTTCTTC. Amino acid sequence: CASRLTGGYNEQFF.

This clonotype was observed a few times. The rearrangement links TRBV5-1 to TRBJ2-7; 8 nucleotides agree with TRBD2. The CDR3 extends over 15 amino acids. The J segment lost 5 bases and the V segment lost 2 bases, leaving 9 bases of the junction unmatched. The germline V gene encodes CDR1 SGHRS and CDR2 YFSETQ. The CDR3 sequence: CASSFGAGVVDEQYF. CDR3 DNA sequence: TGCGCCAGCAGCTTTGGAGCGGGAGTGGTCGACGAGCAGTACTTC.